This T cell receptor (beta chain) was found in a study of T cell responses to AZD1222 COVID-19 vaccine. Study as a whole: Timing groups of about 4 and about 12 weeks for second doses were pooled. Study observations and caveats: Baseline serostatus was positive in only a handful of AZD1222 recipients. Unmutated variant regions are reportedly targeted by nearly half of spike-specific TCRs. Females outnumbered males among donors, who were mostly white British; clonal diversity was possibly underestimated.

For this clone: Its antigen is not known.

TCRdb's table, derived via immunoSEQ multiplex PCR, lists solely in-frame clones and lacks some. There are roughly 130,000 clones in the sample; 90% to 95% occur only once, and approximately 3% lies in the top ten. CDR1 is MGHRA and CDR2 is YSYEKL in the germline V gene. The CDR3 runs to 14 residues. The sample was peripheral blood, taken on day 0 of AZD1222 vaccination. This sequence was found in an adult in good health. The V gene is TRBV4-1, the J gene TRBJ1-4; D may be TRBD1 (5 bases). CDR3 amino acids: CATYGGSTNEKLFF. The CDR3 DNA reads TGCGCAACCTACGGGGGTTCAACTAATGAAAAACTGTTTTTT.